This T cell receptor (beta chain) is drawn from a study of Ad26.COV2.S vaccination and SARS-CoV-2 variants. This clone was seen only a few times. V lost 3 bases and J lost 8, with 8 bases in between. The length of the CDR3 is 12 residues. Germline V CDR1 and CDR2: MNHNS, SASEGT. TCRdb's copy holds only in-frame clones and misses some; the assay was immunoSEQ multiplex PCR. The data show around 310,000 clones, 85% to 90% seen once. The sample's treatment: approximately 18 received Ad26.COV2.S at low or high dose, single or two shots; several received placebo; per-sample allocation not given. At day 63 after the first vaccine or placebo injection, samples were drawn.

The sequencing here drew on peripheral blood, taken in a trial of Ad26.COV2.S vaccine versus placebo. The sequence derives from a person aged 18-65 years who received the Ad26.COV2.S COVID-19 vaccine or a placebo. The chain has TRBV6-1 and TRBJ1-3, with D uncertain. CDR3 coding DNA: TGTGCCAGCAGTGATGGCTGGGACACCATATATTTT. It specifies CASSDGWDTIYF.